Given below is one TCR beta chain in context. The data were taken from a study of cytomegalovirus exposure and HLA in healthy donors. The PCR was carried out with 60 Vbeta primers and 13 Jbeta primers. Profiling relied on immunoSEQ multiplex PCR, and the TCRdb table lists in-frame clones only, not all of them. The sample lists about 200,000 clones; 80% to 90% were seen once. The CDR3 has 15 residues. V lost 4 bases and J lost 1; bases outside the gene matches: 2. Germline V gene data show CDR1 as SGHRS and CDR2 as YFSETQ. Sequenced sample: PBMCs. This chain uses TRBV5-1 with TRBJ2-3; TRBD2 matches 11 bases. This clonotype originated in a man aged 25 to 45 in good health and CMV-seronegative. The CDR3 region has the DNA TGCGCCAGCAGCGCACTAGCGGGAGGCACAGATACGCAGTATTTT. Its translation: CASSALAGGTDTQYF. Drawing the rest from reference TRBV5-1 and TRBJ2-3, the complete variable domain is KAGVTQTPRYLIKTRGQQVTLSCSPISGHRSVSWYQQTPGQGLQFLFEYFSETQRNKGNFPGRFSGRQFSNSRSEMNVSTLELGDSALYLCASSALAGGTDTQYFGPGTRLTVL.